The 13 T cell receptor beta chains below come from one sample, sequenced in a study of shared clonotypes between healthy human individuals. Naive CD8 isolation took CD45RO-negative cells positively selected for CCR7 and excluded terminally differentiated effector memory CD45RA+ cells. TCRdb keeps only in-frame clones here, not all; method: immunoSEQ multiplex PCR. This sample has about 1,900,000 clones, with about 95% found just once. The sequencing sample was made of naive CD8+ T cells sorted from blood. These receptors were collected from a young man in good health.

CDR3 in amino acids: CASSIGDSYEQYF. CDR3 bases: TGTGCCAGCAGTATCGGGGACTCATACGAGCAGTACTTC. The V gene is TRBV2, the J gene TRBJ2-7, with a possible D match to TRBD2 (6 bases). Germline assignment: CDR1 SNHLY and CDR2 FYNNEI. V gave up 5 bases and J gave up 4 bases, with 12 bases separating them. The CDR3 covers 13 residues.

The chain is built from TRBV6-5 and TRBJ1-1; D gene uncertain. The CDR3 consists of 14 residues. Between the trimmed V and J ends, which lost 2 bases and 2 bases, there was a span of 9 bases. In germline, CDR1 is MNHEY, CDR2 SVGAGI. The CDR3 protein is CASSYGLVNTEAFF. The CDR3 bases are TGTGCCAGCAGTTACGGGTTAGTTAACACTGAAGCTTTCTTT.

The gene calls are TRBV5-8 and TRBJ1-3; D unresolved. In germline, CDR1 is SGHTS, CDR2 YDEGEE. Trimming removed 9 bases at V and 0 bases at J, with 13 bases between. The CDR3 has 14 amino acids. The CDR3 DNA reads TGTGCCACCATAGACCGATTCTCTGGAAACACCATATATTTT. It yields the protein CATIDRFSGNTIYF.

The chain recombines TRBV7-8 with TRBJ1-1; 8 bases are shared with TRBD1. V trimming: 5 bases; J trimming: 4 bases; junction bases outside the gene matches: 6. Germline-derived CDR1 and CDR2 are SGHVS and FQNEAQ. The CDR3 runs 14 residues. The chain's CDR3 is CASSPWTGPTEAFF. The DNA for the CDR3 is TGTGCCAGCAGCCCCTGGACAGGGCCCACTGAAGCTTTCTTT.

The V call is TRBV28, the J call TRBJ1-1; 10 bases line up with TRBD1. The CDR3 spans 20 residues. Trimming cost V 2 bases and J 6 bases; bases outside gene matches: 21. The germline V gene encodes CDR1 MDHEN and CDR2 SYDVKM. The CDR3 nucleotides read TGTGCCAGCAGTTTACGGACTTACCGGACAGGGGGGGTTTACAGTGCTGAAGCTTTCTTT. It is translated as CASSLRTYRTGGVYSAEAFF.

As regards this clone: Other DNA sequences in this sample translate to the same CDR3. J is TRBJ1-1 and V is TRBV9; 7 bases line up with TRBD1. The CDR3 runs to 14 residues. CDR1 and CDR2 (germline): SGDLS, YYNGEE. After removal of 0 bases from V and 3 bases from J, the junction contained 2 bases not matched to a gene. In DNA, the CDR3 is TGTGCCAGCAGCGTAGAGGGGGCAGACACTGAAGCTTTCTTT. This codes for CASSVEGADTEAFF.

J is TRBJ2-7 and V is TRBV5-6; D is ambiguous. This CDR3 comprises 13 residues. From germline, CDR1 is SGHDT and CDR2 YYEEEE. V was trimmed by 4 bases and J by 3 bases, leaving 11 bases between them. DNA of the CDR3: TGTGCCAGCAGCGCCCCTTCGGACTACGAGCAGTACTTC. Translated: CASSAPSDYEQYF.

Regarding this clone: The same CDR3 can be traced to other DNA sequences in this sample. The rearrangement joins TRBV11-2 to TRBJ2-5, with TRBD2 matching over 11 bases. CDR3 length equals 15 residues. Germline-derived CDR1 and CDR2 are SGHAT and FQNNGV. V was pared by 5 bases and J by 4 bases, with 6 bases of the junction left unmatched. CDR3 coding DNA: TGTGCCAGCAGCCCCACCGGGACTAGCGGAGAGACCCAGTACTTC. It codes for CASSPTGTSGETQYF. Based on the CDR3 plus reference TRBV11-2 and TRBJ2-5, the full variable domain is EAGVAQSPRYKIIEKRQSVAFWCNPISGHATLYWYQQILGQGPKLLIQFQNNGVVDDSQLPKDRFSAERLKGVDSTLKIQPAKLEDSAVYLCASSPTGTSGETQYFGPGTRLLVL.

The chain has TRBV2 and TRBJ2-2; D unclear. CDR3 length: 14 residues. V lost 7 bases, J lost 5 bases, and 14 bases lay in between. Looked up from germline, CDR1 is SNHLY and CDR2 is FYNNEI. The DNA of the CDR3 is TGTGCCAGCACCCCTCCAGCGACGACCGGGGAGCTGTTTTTT. This translates into CASTPPATTGELFF.

The chain combines TRBV4-2 with TRBJ2-6, with a weak D call TRBD1 (5 bases). Germline V gives CDR1 LGHNA, CDR2 YNFKEQ. Between the trimmed V and J ends, which lost 0 bases and 2 bases, there was a span of 8 bases. This CDR3 is built from 16 residues. This CDR3 reads CASSQEDSAGANVLTF. CDR3 bases: TGTGCCAGCAGCCAAGAAGACAGTGCTGGGGCCAACGTCCTGACTTTC.

This clone was seen only once. V and J are TRBV28 and TRBJ2-7, with 10 bases identical to TRBD2. Germline CDR1 MDHEN, CDR2 SYDVKM. This CDR3 spans 16 amino acids. V shed 3 bases, J shed 0 bases, and the junction held 5 bases outside the gene matches. The CDR3, as DNA: TGTGCCAGCAGTTTTCTAGCGGGGGCCTTCTCCTACGAGCAGTACTTC. Encoded protein: CASSFLAGAFSYEQYF.

This chain's CDR3 is CASRVDMGYGYTF. In DNA form, the CDR3 reads TGTGCCAGCAGGGTGGACATGGGATATGGCTACACCTTC. V gene TRBV28 combines with J gene TRBJ1-2; D may be TRBD1 (5 bases). With 6 bases removed from V and 5 bases from J, the gap between germline ends came to 13 bases. The CDR3 spans 13 residues. Per germline, CDR1 MDHEN and CDR2 SYDVKM.

V usage is TRBV6-5 and J usage is TRBJ2-7; TRBD1 matches 7 bases. With V trimmed by 5 bases and J by 5 bases, 6 bases remained unmatched. This CDR3 has 13 residues. CDR1 MNHEY and CDR2 SVGAGI come from the germline V gene. This CDR3 is CASSPTGENEQYF. CDR3 sequence (DNA): TGTGCCAGCAGTCCCACAGGGGAAAACGAGCAGTACTTC.